This T cell receptor beta chain was sequenced during a study of blood T cell repertoires in COVID-19. The germline V gene has CDR1 DFQATT and CDR2 SNEGSKA (reference sequence). Trimming stripped 3 bases from V and 7 bases from J, with 16 bases between. This CDR3 comprises 14 residues. Clones were read by immunoSEQ multiplex PCR, and TCRdb kept only the in-frame ones, dropping some. The sample carries tens of thousands of clones, around 86% recorded once. The sample consisted of peripheral blood. This TCR derives from a human donor in a cohort sampled during active COVID-19. V gene TRBV20-1 combines with J gene TRBJ2-1; TRBD2 is a possible D gene (7 bases). CDR3 in DNA: TGCAGTGCTAGTACGGGGGGCCTCCAAAATGAGCAGTTCTTC. It yields the protein CSASTGGLQNEQFF.